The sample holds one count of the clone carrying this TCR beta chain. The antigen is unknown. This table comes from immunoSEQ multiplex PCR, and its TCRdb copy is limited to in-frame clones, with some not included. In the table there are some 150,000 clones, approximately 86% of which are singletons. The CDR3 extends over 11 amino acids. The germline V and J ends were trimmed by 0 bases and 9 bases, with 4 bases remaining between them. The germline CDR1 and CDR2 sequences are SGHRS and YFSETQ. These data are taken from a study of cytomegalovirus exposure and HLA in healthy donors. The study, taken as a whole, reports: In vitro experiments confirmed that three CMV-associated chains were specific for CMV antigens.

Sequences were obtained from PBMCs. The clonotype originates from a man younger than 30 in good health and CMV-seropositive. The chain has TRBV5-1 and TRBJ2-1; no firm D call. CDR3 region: CASSLDTEQFF. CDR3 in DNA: TGCGCCAGCAGCTTGGACACTGAGCAGTTCTTC.